This T cell receptor beta chain was sequenced in a study of identical twins. General study findings and limits: Invariant MAIT and iNKT cells may have partly biased zero-insertion analyses. Carriage of fewer insertions was seen in abundant cord blood beta clonotypes, whereas memory repertoires showed none. Out-of-frame alpha sequences common to twins exhibited an excess of low generation probability.

Template switching added a universal primer binding site, and final cDNA carried unique molecular identifiers. TCRdb re-called the 5' RACE reads through MiXCR, storing one row per CDR3 protein. The sample shows about 660,000 distinct CDR3 sequences, 8.6% of them seen only once. Concerning this clonotype: Antigen specificity is unknown.

V was pared by 5 bases and J by 3 bases, with 6 bases of the junction left unmatched. CDR3 length equals 14 residues. These same records also appear under a second study, on yellow fever vaccine responses in identical twins.

The sequence came from a woman younger than 35 in good health. The gene calls are TRBV12-3 or TRBV12-4 and TRBJ2-7, with TRBD1 matching over 8 bases. Sample: PBMCs. Here the CDR3 DNA reads TGTGCCAGCAGTCGACAGGGGTTCGGCTACGAGCAGTACTTC. Translated, it gives CASSRQGFGYEQYF.